The 5 T cell receptor beta chains given below trace back to one sample, sequenced in a study of T-cell reconstitution after alpha-beta-depleted transplantation in children. Unique molecular identifiers were incorporated into the prepared TCRbeta library. A single record per CDR3 protein comes from TCRdb applying MiXCR to the PCR reads. The sample has a few hundred thousand distinct CDR3 sequences; under 30% are singletons. Sequenced here: PBMCs, sampled before TCRalphabeta/CD19-depleted stem cell transplant. The source is a girl aged 2 to 9 with Fanconi anemia, due to receive a stem cell transplant.

This clonotype was seen at least ten times. The V call is TRBV29-1, the J call TRBJ2-7, with 10 bases lining up with TRBD1. J was trimmed by 5 bases and V by 6 bases; bases with no gene match: 10. Germline V gene sequence: CDR1 SQVTM, CDR2 ANQGSEA. CDR3 length equals 14 residues. CDR3 protein: CSVTPGQGKDEQYF. For the CDR3, the DNA is TGCAGCGTGACCCCGGGACAGGGGAAGGACGAGCAGTACTTC.

The sample holds many counts of this clonotype. V is TRBV25-1 and J is TRBJ2-1; D gene uncertain. Germline V gives CDR1 MGHDK, CDR2 SYGVNS. V lost 0 bases and J lost 6, with 0 bases in between. CDR3 length equals 11 residues. The DNA for the CDR3 is TGTGCCAGCAGTGAATACAATGAGCAGTTCTTC. Its translation is CASSEYNEQFF.

This clonotype was detected ten times or more. The J gene is TRBJ2-5, the V gene TRBV20-1; no reliable D call. Germline V gene lookup returns CDR1 DFQATT and CDR2 SNEGSKA (reference sequence). The ends were cut back, 6 bases at V and 2 bases at J, with 7 bases in the middle. The CDR3 is 11 amino acids. The CDR3: CSAGGQETQYF. The CDR3, as DNA: TGCAGTGCGGGCGGACAAGAGACCCAGTACTTC.

This clonotype was observed a handful of times. The CDR3 DNA reads TGCAGTGCAAAGCGGGGGGATTCCTACGAGCAGTACTTC. It specifies CSAKRGDSYEQYF. The rearrangement uses TRBV20-1 and TRBJ2-7; 9 bases are shared with TRBD2. The CDR3 runs to 13 residues. V was clipped by 6 bases and J by 1 base; unmatched bases: 4. CDR1 and CDR2 from the germline V gene are DFQATT and SNEGSKA (reference sequence).

The chain combines TRBV12-3 or TRBV12-4 with TRBJ2-5, with D perhaps matching TRBD2 (6 bases). V was shortened by 7 bases and J by 1 base, with 10 bases between the two germline ends. The CDR3 has 13 residues. This chain's CDR3 is CASTELAQETQYF. In DNA, the CDR3 is TGTGCCAGCACCGAACTAGCCCAAGAGACCCAGTACTTC.